These T cell receptor beta chains were read from a single sample in a study of shared clonotypes between healthy human individuals. TCRdb keeps only in-frame clones here, not all; method: immunoSEQ multiplex PCR. The repertoire has over a million clones, around three quarters of them found once; the top ten carry 0.6% to 0.7%. Sequenced input: memory CD4+ T cells from PBMCs. These receptors were collected from a man aged 18 to 29 in good health. Some clones in this sample may be carry-over from other donors' samples. The CDR3 runs from the conserved cysteine through the conserved F or W. The order of the fields is CDR3 DNA, CDR3 protein, V gene, D gene, clone size, J gene. D genes are given only for firm matches. The listing skips clone size in some rows; elsewhere it reads once, few, many or a size class.

TGTGCCAGTAGTATGTCGCGGGACAGGGTTCACGAGCAGTACTTC CASSMSRDRVHEQYF TRBV19 TRBD1 . TRBJ2-7
TGTGCCAGCACGGTGAACGGGCGGAGCACAGATACGCAGTATTTT CASTVNGRSTDTQYF TRBV2 . . TRBJ2-3
TGTGCCAGCTCACCCGGCAGGAGGGAGACCCAGTACTTC CASSPGRRETQYF TRBV18 . once TRBJ2-5
TGTGCCAGCAGACGGACAGGGAGGGACTATGGCTACACCTTC CASRRTGRDYGYTF TRBV6-1 TRBD1 . TRBJ1-2
TGCGCCAGCAGCCAAGTGGGGATCAACACTGAAGCTTTCTTT CASSQVGINTEAFF TRBV4-1 . few TRBJ1-1
TGTGCCAGCAGCCGACAGGGAAGTCAGCCCCAGCATTTT CASSRQGSQPQHF TRBV6-5 TRBD1 . TRBJ1-5
TGCGCCAGCAGCCAAACACCGGGACAGGGGACCAAAAACATTCAGTACTTC CASSQTPGQGTKNIQYF TRBV4-1 TRBD1 few TRBJ2-4
TGTGCCAGCGGGAAACGACGGGCCAGCGAAGCTTTCTTT CASGKRRASEAFF TRBV6-5 . . TRBJ1-1
TGTGCCAGCAGCGCAAAACAGGGGCGATATGCAACTAATGAAAAACTGTTTTTT CASSAKQGRYATNEKLFF TRBV9 TRBD1 . TRBJ1-4
TGTGCCAGTAAAAGGTCCGGCTCCTACGAGCAGTACTTC CASKRSGSYEQYF TRBV28 . . TRBJ2-7